Listed below are T cell receptor beta chains from one sample, sequenced in a study of blood T cell repertoires in COVID-19. Here immunoSEQ multiplex PCR was the method, and the copy in TCRdb shows in-frame clones only, minus some. The table includes about 49,000 clones, around 81% detected once. Sequenced input: peripheral blood. All receptors come from an elderly woman with COVID-19, enrolled during active disease. CDR3s include the opening cysteine and the closing phenylalanine or tryptophan. A D gene is named only where the DNA matches it firmly. Clone size is stated in some rows and not others, as once, few, many or a class when expanded.

D	J	size	V	CDR3	DNA
TRBD2	TRBJ2-1	once	TRBV5-4	CASSTATSGSRDEQFF	TGTGCCAGCAGCACCGCAACTAGCGGGAGTCGGGACGAGCAGTTCTTC
.	TRBJ1-5	.	TRBV28	CASSLGDFGLRQPQHF	TGTGCCAGCAGTTTAGGGGACTTTGGTCTTCGTCAGCCCCAGCATTTT
TRBD2	TRBJ2-7	.	TRBV3-1/TRBV3-2	CASSHRAAGGYEQYF	TGTGCCAGCAGCCATAGGGCGGCGGGAGGGTACGAGCAGTACTTC
TRBD2	TRBJ2-1	.	TRBV10-3	CAISVVAGGYNEQFF	TGTGCCATCAGTGTCGTTGCGGGAGGCTACAATGAGCAGTTCTTC
TRBD2	TRBJ2-3	once	TRBV3-1/TRBV3-2	CASSQDGGRDTQYF	TGTGCCAGCAGCCAAGACGGCGGGAGGGATACGCAGTATTTT
.	TRBJ2-7	few	TRBV18	CASSKTRDNPYEQYF	TGTGCCAGCTCGAAAACCCGGGACAATCCCTACGAGCAGTACTTC
.	TRBJ2-2	.	TRBV21-1	CASSKTGLTKYTGELFF	TGTGCCAGCAGCAAAACAGGGCTGACAAAGTACACCGGGGAGCTGTTTTTT
.	TRBJ1-5	.	TRBV21-1	CASSVKQGNQPQHF	TGTGCCAGCAGCGTTAAACAGGGCAATCAGCCCCAGCATTTT
.	TRBJ2-3	.	TRBV5-8	CASSWRGSDTQYF	TGTGCCAGCAGCTGGCGGGGATCAGATACGCAGTATTTT
TRBD1	TRBJ2-5	.	TRBV7-9	CASDQGASETQYF	TGTGCCAGTGACCAGGGGGCATCGGAGACCCAGTACTTC
.	TRBJ2-5	.	TRBV5-1	CASTLRGQETQYF	TGCGCCAGCACACTTAGAGGACAAGAGACCCAGTACTTC
TRBD1	TRBJ1-1	.	TRBV28	CASKQGQYGTEAFF	TGTGCCAGCAAACAGGGGCAATACGGGACTGAAGCTTTCTTT
.	TRBJ1-3	few	TRBV7-9	CASSLARSGNTIYF	TGTGCCAGCAGCTTAGCCCGCAGTGGAAACACCATATATTTT
.	TRBJ1-1	.	TRBV7-9	CASTASGNTEAFF	TGTGCCAGCACGGCTTCAGGGAACACTGAAGCTTTCTTT
.	TRBJ2-5	.	TRBV11-1	CASSPSGSSNQETQYF	TGTGCCAGCAGCCCCTCGGGGAGCTCCAACCAAGAGACCCAGTACTTC
.	TRBJ2-3	.	TRBV4-1	CASSRAASGTDTQYF	TGCGCCAGCAGTAGAGCGGCGTCAGGCACAGATACGCAGTATTTT
TRBD2	TRBJ2-7	.	TRBV30	CAWSPRDSGNNYYYEQYF	TGTGCCTGGAGCCCCAGGGATAGCGGGAATAACTACTACTACGAGCAGTACTTC
.	TRBJ1-2	.	TRBV6-5	CASSVDSLQDYGYTF	TGTGCCAGCAGCGTGGACAGCCTTCAGGACTATGGCTACACCTTC
.	TRBJ1-5	.	TRBV27	CASMDSGLNQPQHF	TGTGCCAGCATGGACAGCGGACTGAATCAGCCCCAGCATTTT
TRBD2	TRBJ2-1	.	TRBV2	CASSRLAGGYNEQFF	TGTGCCAGCAGCCGACTAGCGGGAGGCTACAATGAGCAGTTCTTC